Reported below is one T cell receptor beta chain. A quantity of roughly 0.5 to 1 ug RNA underwent reverse transcription using random hexamers. TCRdb independently ran MiXCR on the immunoSEQ multiplex PCR reads; one entry per CDR3 protein. The sample carries 120,000 to 150,000 distinct CDR3 sequences, 90% to 96% recorded once. The data were taken from a study of CD8 T cells in Susac syndrome. TEMRA cells were enriched by FACS, and CD4+ and CD8+ T cells were negatively isolated. This CDR3 spans 17 amino acids. Trimming at V came to 5 bases and at J to 2 bases, leaving 10 bases not matched to a gene. The gene calls are TRBV12-3 or TRBV12-4 and TRBJ2-2, with TRBD1 identical over 8 bases. This receptor was obtained from a human donor with Susac syndrome. The sequencing sample was made of CD4+ T cells from PBMCs. CDR3 amino acids: CASSPEQGQANTGELFF. CDR3 sequence (DNA): TGTGCCAGCAGTCCGGAACAGGGACAGGCCAACACCGGGGAGCTGTTTTTT.